Below, 30 T cell receptor beta chains from the same sample are listed, as sequenced in a study of T cell repertoires and Cas9 in healthy adults. Some clones are missing from TCRdb's copy, which holds only in-frame ones; the method was immunoSEQ multiplex PCR. The table has about 22,000 clones, under 95% seen once. Sequenced: CD4+ effector T cells (CD127+, CD25-, CD137-, CD154-) from PBMCs; culture status not recorded. The source is a human donor in good health.

The chain carries TRBV7-2 and TRBJ2-3; 8 bases line up with TRBD2. The CDR3 runs 15 residues. J lost 5 bases, V lost 6 bases, and 10 bases had no gene match. Per germline, CDR1 SGHTA and CDR2 FQGNSA. The CDR3 protein is CASRAERGSGDTQYF. CDR3 in DNA: TGTGCCAGCAGAGCGGAGCGGGGGTCGGGAGATACGCAGTATTTT.

This rearrangement joins TRBV7-3 to TRBJ2-6; TRBD1 agrees at 8 bases. Germline V CDR1 and CDR2: SGHTA, FQGTGA. J lost 2 bases, V lost 5 bases, and 8 bases had no gene match. This CDR3 region has 17 residues. CDR3 region: CASSTPKQGAGANVLTF. As DNA, the CDR3 is TGTGCCAGCAGCACCCCTAAACAGGGGGCTGGGGCCAACGTCCTGACTTTC. Based on the CDR3 plus reference TRBV7-3 and TRBJ2-6, the full variable domain is GAGVSQTPSNKVTEKGKYVELRCDPISGHTALYWYRQSLGQGPEFLIYFQGTGAADDSGLPNDRFFAVRPEGSVSTLKIQRTERGDSAVYLCASSTPKQGAGANVLTFGAGSRLTVL.

The chain is built from TRBV6-1 and TRBJ2-7; weak D call: TRBD2 (6 bases). The CDR3 contains 12 residues. Per germline, CDR1 MNHNS and CDR2 SASEGT. Deletions cut 8 bases from V and 3 bases from J, with 11 bases between. CDR3 amino acids: CASAGLYYEQYV. CDR3 in DNA: TGTGCCAGCGCGGGATTGTACTACGAGCAGTACGTC.

This chain joins TRBV5-6 and TRBJ1-1, with 10 bases lining up with TRBD1. CDR1 and CDR2 (germline): SGHDT, YYEEEE. V shed 0 bases, J shed 10 bases, and the junction held 0 bases outside the gene matches. CDR3 length: 12 residues. CDR3 protein: CASSLGTGGAFF. Written as DNA, the CDR3 is TGTGCCAGCAGCTTGGGGACAGGGGGAGCTTTCTTT.

On this clone itself: At one end the junction does not follow the germline gene, possibly because of a read error. The chain links TRBV7-2 to TRBJ2-1; the D is unclear. The germline gives CDR1 SGHTA, CDR2 FQGNSA. This CDR3 is built from 13 residues. The CDR3 sequence is CASSFGRNNEQLF. The CDR3 DNA follows: TGTGCCAGCAGCTTCGGCCGGAACAATGAGCAGCTCTTC.

The gene calls are TRBV9 and TRBJ2-5; D is possibly TRBD1 (6 bases). The CDR3 runs to 15 residues. Trimming stripped 4 bases from V and 0 bases from J, with 13 bases between. Germline V gene data show CDR1 as SGDLS and CDR2 as YYNGEE. The DNA for the CDR3 is TGTGCCAGCAGCCCCGAGCAGGGGAACCAAGAGACCCAGTACTTC. Translating it yields CASSPEQGNQETQYF.

Notes on this clone: The same CDR3 can be traced to other DNA sequences in this sample. J is TRBJ2-3 and V is TRBV7-2; 9 bases map to TRBD2. V shed 1 base and J 1 base; nucleotides not matched to a gene: 3. Looked up from germline, CDR1 is SGHTA and CDR2 is FQGNSA. CDR3 size: 16 residues. The CDR3 here is CASSLGASGGTDTQYF. The CDR3 bases are TGTGCCAGCAGCTTAGGGGCTAGCGGGGGCACAGATACGCAGTATTTT. Supplemented by reference TRBV7-2 and TRBJ2-3, the full variable domain reads GAGVSQSPSNKVTEKGKDVELRCDPISGHTALYWYRQSLGQGLEFLIYFQGNSAPDKSGLPSDRFSAERTGGSVSTLTIQRTQQEDSAVYLCASSLGASGGTDTQYFGPGTRLTVL.

The chain is built from TRBV9 and TRBJ1-3; no clear D. The CDR3 has 14 amino acids. V was clipped by 3 bases and J by 3 bases, with 10 bases between them. Germline loops: CDR1 SGDLS, CDR2 YYNGEE. Written as DNA, the CDR3 is TGTGCCAGCAGCGCACAAAGGGATGGAAACACCATATATTTT. This translates into CASSAQRDGNTIYF.

The rearrangement links TRBV5-1 to TRBJ2-1; 10 nucleotides align to TRBD2. Per the germline V gene, CDR1 is SGHRS and CDR2 is YFSETQ. The junction had 1 base not matched to a gene; V was cut back by 0 bases and J by 1 base. The CDR3 is 16 amino acids. This chain's CDR3 is CASSLAAGGSYNEQFF. The CDR3 nucleotides read TGCGCCAGCAGCTTGGCAGCGGGAGGGTCCTACAATGAGCAGTTCTTC.

This rearrangement joins TRBV10-3 to TRBJ2-6; D remains unclear. The V end lost 8 bases, the J end lost 2 bases, and 7 bases lay between the germline ends. CDR1 and CDR2 (germline): ENHRY, SYGVKD. CDR3 length equals 13 residues. CDR3 in DNA: TGTGCCATCGGTGGACCTGGGGCCAACGTCCTGACTTTC. This translates into CAIGGPGANVLTF.

This clone has a handful of counts. The rearrangement joins TRBV11-2 to TRBJ1-2; possibly TRBD1 for D (6 bases). This CDR3 region has 15 residues. The germline CDR1 and CDR2 sequences are SGHAT and FQNNGV. The V end was cut by 4 bases, the J end by 4 bases, with 16 bases between. The CDR3, as DNA: TGTGCCAGCAGCTCCCGGACAGCCACCCTCTATGGCTACACCTTC. The encoded protein is CASSSRTATLYGYTF. The complete variable domain, with remaining parts taken from reference TRBV11-2 and TRBJ1-2, reads EAGVAQSPRYKIIEKRQSVAFWCNPISGHATLYWYQQILGQGPKLLIQFQNNGVVDDSQLPKDRFSAERLKGVDSTLKIQPAKLEDSAVYLCASSSRTATLYGYTFGSGTRLTVV.

The J gene is TRBJ2-7, the V gene TRBV6-1, with D hard to call. The CDR3 is made up of 11 amino acids. The V end was cut by 6 bases, the J end by 6 bases, with 9 bases between. Germline CDR1 reads MNHNS; CDR2 reads SASEGT. This CDR3 is CASRERFEQYV. Written as DNA, the CDR3 is TGTGCCAGCAGGGAGAGGTTCGAGCAGTACGTC.

The gene calls are TRBV11-2 and TRBJ2-7; D not resolved. From germline, CDR1 is SGHAT and CDR2 FQNNGV. The V and J ends lost 1 base and 6 bases respectively, with 10 bases between them. This CDR3 is 13 amino acids long. The CDR3 DNA is TGTGCCAGCAGCTTAGCAGGCGGCAGCGAGCAGTACTTC. It translates to CASSLAGGSEQYF. The variable domain in full, completed from reference TRBV11-2 and TRBJ2-7, reads EAGVAQSPRYKIIEKRQSVAFWCNPISGHATLYWYQQILGQGPKLLIQFQNNGVVDDSQLPKDRFSAERLKGVDSTLKIQPAKLEDSAVYLCASSLAGGSEQYFGPGTRLTVT.

This sequence joins TRBV19 and TRBJ1-6; D is uncertain. V lost 2 bases to trimming and J lost 9 bases, with 11 bases between them. Germline CDR1 LNHDA, CDR2 SQIVND (reference sequence). The CDR3 sequence is 14 residues long. The CDR3 DNA is TGTGCCAGTAGTATATTTAAAGAACGTTCACCCCTCCACTTT. Protein product: CASSIFKERSPLHF.

V and J are TRBV5-1 and TRBJ1-1; D unresolved. Germline V CDR1 and CDR2: SGHRS, YFSETQ. The CDR3 totals 14 residues. V was trimmed by 5 bases and J by 1 base, leaving 12 bases between them. The CDR3 protein is CASSLGGENTEAFF. CDR3 nucleotide sequence: TGCGCCAGCAGTCTGGGCGGTGAGAACACTGAAGCTTTCTTT.

CDR3: CASSLAFGGTGYTF. The CDR3 DNA sequence: TGTGCCAGCAGCTTGGCCTTTGGGGGGACTGGCTACACCTTC. The genes are TRBV5-6 and TRBJ1-2; maybe TRBD1 (5 bases). Germline V gives CDR1 SGHDT, CDR2 YYEEEE. This CDR3 is built from 14 residues. The V end lost 0 bases, the J end lost 7 bases, and 13 bases lay between the germline ends. The full variable domain, in which reference TRBV5-6 and TRBJ1-2 provide the parts outside the CDR3, is DAGVTQSPTHLIKTRGQQVTLRCSPKSGHDTVSWYQQALGQGPQFIFQYYEEEERQRGNFPDRFSGHQFPNYSSELNVNALLLGDSALYLCASSLAFGGTGYTFGSGTRLTVV.

This chain joins TRBV6-6 and TRBJ1-5; a possible D gene is TRBD1 (6 bases). From germline, CDR1 is MNHNY and CDR2 SVGAGI (reference sequence). The CDR3 runs 13 residues. V lost 8 bases and J lost 4, with 12 bases in between. Here the CDR3 DNA reads TGTGCCAGCGAGACAGGAGGGAATCAGCCCCAGCATTTT. It codes for CASETGGNQPQHF.

The V gene is TRBV5-4, the J gene TRBJ1-1; no definite D call. Germline V gives CDR1 SGHNT, CDR2 YYREEE (reference sequence). Trimming left V 2 bases short and J 0 bases short, with 11 bases between. The CDR3 is 15 amino acids. CDR3 in amino acids: CASSLGGVVNTEAFF. The CDR3 nucleotides are TGTGCCAGCAGCTTAGGCGGGGTTGTGAACACTGAAGCTTTCTTT.

V is TRBV6-6 and J is TRBJ2-3; D not certain. In germline, CDR1 is MNHNY, CDR2 SVGAGI (reference sequence). The V gene lost 2 bases and the J gene lost 1 base, with 4 bases spanning the gap. The CDR3 runs to 13 residues. The chain's CDR3 is CASSYHGTDTQYF. The CDR3 DNA reads TGTGCCAGCAGTTACCACGGCACAGATACGCAGTATTTT.

With respect to this clone: This CDR3 is also generated by other DNA sequences in the sample. The gene calls are TRBV2 and TRBJ2-1; D is unclear. The CDR3 runs to 13 residues. Germline assignment: CDR1 SNHLY and CDR2 FYNNEI. Trimming removed 8 bases at V and 5 bases at J, with 13 bases between. The chain's CDR3 is CASDSYTNNEQFF. CDR3 nucleotides: TGTGCCAGCGATAGCTACACAAACAATGAGCAGTTCTTC.

CDR3 region: CASSVGARLSTDTQYF. CDR3 DNA: TGTGCCAGCAGCGTAGGGGCTCGGCTCAGCACAGATACGCAGTATTTT. The chain combines TRBV9 with TRBJ2-3; D unclear. This CDR3 contains 16 residues. V lost 0 bases and J 0 bases, leaving 11 bases between the germline ends. Germline V gene sequence: CDR1 SGDLS, CDR2 YYNGEE. The whole variable domain, filled in from reference TRBV9 and TRBJ2-3, reads DSGVTQTPKHLITATGQRVTLRCSPRSGDLSVYWYQQSLDQGLQFLIQYYNGEERAKGNILERFSAQQFPDLHSELNLSSLELGDSALYFCASSVGARLSTDTQYFGPGTRLTVL.

The rearrangement joins TRBV2 to TRBJ1-4, with 9 bases aligning to TRBD1. This CDR3 region has 18 residues. CDR1 is SNHLY, CDR2 FYNNEI, per germline. The V and J ends lost 3 bases and 5 bases, in that order; junction bases with no gene match: 13. The CDR3: CASSESARGGQGNEKLFF. In DNA form, the CDR3 reads TGTGCCAGCAGTGAGTCAGCTCGGGGGGGACAGGGAAATGAAAAACTGTTTTTT.

Here the CDR3 DNA reads TGTGCCAGCAGCTTAGAAGGGACTAGCGGGAGTCTGTTCTTC. Translation: CASSLEGTSGSLFF. V and J are TRBV7-6 and TRBJ2-1; 14 bases are shared with TRBD2. CDR1 and CDR2 from the germline V gene are SGHVS and FNYEAQ. There are 14 residues in the CDR3. Trimming removed 1 base from V and 15 bases from J; junction bases left unmatched: 5.

The chain links TRBV5-4 to TRBJ2-7; 11 nucleotides agree with TRBD2. This CDR3 contains 16 residues. Germline V gene lookup returns CDR1 SGHNT and CDR2 YYREEE (reference sequence). V lost 2 bases to trimming and J lost 3 bases; unmatched junction nucleotides: 7. The CDR3 is CASSFTSGGGLYEQYF. The CDR3 region has the DNA TGTGCCAGCAGCTTCACTAGCGGGGGCGGGCTCTACGAGCAGTACTTC.

V gene TRBV14 combines with J gene TRBJ1-4; no definite D call. The V gene lost 4 bases and the J gene lost 4 bases, with 10 bases spanning the gap. The CDR3 has 14 residues. Germline V CDR1 and CDR2: SGHDN, FVKESK. The CDR3 DNA is TGTGCCAGCAGCCCCAGTCGCTTTAATGAAAAACTGTTTTTT. Protein: CASSPSRFNEKLFF.

The chain uses TRBV2 and TRBJ2-3, with D perhaps given as TRBD1 or TRBD2 (7 bases each). The CDR3 runs 15 residues. Trimming stripped 7 bases from V and 4 bases from J, with 18 bases between. Germline assignment: CDR1 SNHLY and CDR2 FYNNEI. CDR3 region: CASILWEGAADTQYF. Here the CDR3 DNA reads TGTGCCAGCATTCTCTGGGAGGGGGCGGCAGATACGCAGTATTTT.

This rearrangement joins TRBV6-5 to TRBJ1-2; perhaps TRBD1 as D (6 bases). V was pared by 5 bases and J by 2 bases, with 12 bases between. The CDR3 covers 14 residues. Germline V gives CDR1 MNHEY, CDR2 SVGAGI. CDR3 protein: CASSQYRENYGYTF. CDR3 sequence (DNA): TGTGCCAGCAGTCAATACAGGGAAAACTATGGCTACACCTTC.

The chain uses TRBV5-4 and TRBJ1-2, with a weak D call TRBD1 (6 bases). The CDR3 is 16 residues long. With 0 bases removed from V and 5 bases from J, the gap between germline ends came to 17 bases. CDR1 is SGHNT and CDR2 is YYREEE in the germline V gene (reference sequence). The CDR3 loop is CASSLEEWGRPYGYTF. The CDR3 nucleotides read TGTGCCAGCAGCTTGGAGGAGTGGGGGCGGCCGTATGGCTACACCTTC.

The chain recombines TRBV4-3 with TRBJ2-7; no reliable D call. CDR1 and CDR2 from the germline V gene are LGHNA and YSLEER. V lost 3 bases and J lost 3, with 9 bases in between. The CDR3 has 13 residues. The CDR3 loop reads CASSHLRLYEQYV. The CDR3 bases are TGCGCCAGCAGCCACCTCAGGCTCTACGAGCAGTACGTC.

V is TRBV7-2 and J is TRBJ2-5; no clear D gene. Germline CDR1 and CDR2: SGHTA and FQGNSA. Trimming removed 4 bases at V and 4 bases at J, with 16 bases between. This CDR3 has 15 residues. The CDR3 is CASSSTRILGETQYF. Written as DNA, the CDR3 is TGTGCCAGCAGCTCGACGAGGATCCTCGGAGAGACCCAGTACTTC. The full variable domain, its missing parts supplied by reference TRBV7-2 and TRBJ2-5, is GAGVSQSPSNKVTEKGKDVELRCDPISGHTALYWYRQSLGQGLEFLIYFQGNSAPDKSGLPSDRFSAERTGGSVSTLTIQRTQQEDSAVYLCASSSTRILGETQYFGPGTRLLVL.